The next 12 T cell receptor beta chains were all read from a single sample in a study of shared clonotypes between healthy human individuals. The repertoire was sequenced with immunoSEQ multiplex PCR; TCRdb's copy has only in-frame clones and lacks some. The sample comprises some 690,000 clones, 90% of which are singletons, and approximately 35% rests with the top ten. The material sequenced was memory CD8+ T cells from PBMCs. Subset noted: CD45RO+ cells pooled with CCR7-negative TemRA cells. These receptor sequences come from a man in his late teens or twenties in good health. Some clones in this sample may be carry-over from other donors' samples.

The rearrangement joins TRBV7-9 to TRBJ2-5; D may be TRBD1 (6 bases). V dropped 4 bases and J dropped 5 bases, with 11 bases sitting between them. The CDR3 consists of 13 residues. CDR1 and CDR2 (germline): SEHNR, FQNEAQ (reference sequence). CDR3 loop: CASSSRGQETQYF. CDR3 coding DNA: TGTGCCAGCAGCTCCAGGGGTCAGGAGACCCAGTACTTC.

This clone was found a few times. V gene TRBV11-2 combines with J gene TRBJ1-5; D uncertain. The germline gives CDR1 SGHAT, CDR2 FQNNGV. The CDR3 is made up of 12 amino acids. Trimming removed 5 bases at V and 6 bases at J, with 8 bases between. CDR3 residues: CASSHQGQPQHF. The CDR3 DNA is TGTGCCAGCAGCCACCAAGGTCAGCCCCAGCATTTT. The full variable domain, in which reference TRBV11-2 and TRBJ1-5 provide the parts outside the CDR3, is EAGVAQSPRYKIIEKRQSVAFWCNPISGHATLYWYQQILGQGPKLLIQFQNNGVVDDSQLPKDRFSAERLKGVDSTLKIQPAKLEDSAVYLCASSHQGQPQHFGDGTRLSIL.

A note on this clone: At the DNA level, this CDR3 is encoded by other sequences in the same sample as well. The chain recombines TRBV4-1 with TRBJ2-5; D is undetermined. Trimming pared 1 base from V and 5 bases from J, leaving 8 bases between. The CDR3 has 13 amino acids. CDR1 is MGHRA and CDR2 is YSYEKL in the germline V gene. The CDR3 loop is CASSQGLRETQYF. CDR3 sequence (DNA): TGCGCCAGCAGCCAAGGGTTAAGGGAGACCCAGTACTTC.

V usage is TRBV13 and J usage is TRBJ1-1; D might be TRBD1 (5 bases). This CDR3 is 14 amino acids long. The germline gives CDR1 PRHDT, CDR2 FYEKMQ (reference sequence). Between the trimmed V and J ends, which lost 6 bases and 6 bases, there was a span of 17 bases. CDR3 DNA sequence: TGTGCCAGCAGACCGGTGGGCAGGGACTCTGAAGCTTTCTTT. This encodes CASRPVGRDSEAFF.

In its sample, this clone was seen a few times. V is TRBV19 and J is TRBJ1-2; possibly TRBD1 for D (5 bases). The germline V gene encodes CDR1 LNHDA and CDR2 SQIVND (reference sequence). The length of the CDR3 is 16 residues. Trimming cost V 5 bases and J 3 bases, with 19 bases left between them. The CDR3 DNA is TGTGCCAGTAGTCCCCGGGACGGAAGGGTCGACTATGGCTACACCTTC. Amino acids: CASSPRDGRVDYGYTF.

CDR3 sequence reads: CASSTSPRGYNEQFF. For the CDR3, the DNA is TGTGCCAGCAGTACAAGCCCCAGGGGTTACAATGAGCAGTTCTTC. The chain carries TRBV27 and TRBJ2-1; D possibly corresponds to TRBD1 (6 bases). Trimming removed 5 bases from V and 4 bases from J, with 15 bases in between. CDR1 is MNHEY, CDR2 SMNVEV, per germline (reference sequence). This CDR3 region has 15 residues.

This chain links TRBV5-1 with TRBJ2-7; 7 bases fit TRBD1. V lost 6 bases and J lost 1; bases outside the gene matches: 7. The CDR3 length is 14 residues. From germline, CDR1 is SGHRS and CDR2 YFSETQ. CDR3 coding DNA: TGCGCCAGCACCATAGGGGGCGGTTCCTACGAGCAGTACTTC. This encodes CASTIGGGSYEQYF.

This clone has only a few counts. The CDR3 here is CATSRYDPGPDGYEQYF. Written as DNA, the CDR3 is TGTGCCACCAGCAGGTACGATCCGGGACCGGACGGCTACGAGCAGTACTTC. The chain couples TRBV15 to TRBJ2-7; D tentatively fits TRBD1 or TRBD2 (5 bases each). Germline V CDR1 and CDR2: LNHNV, YYDKDF (reference sequence). The CDR3 consists of 17 residues. V lost 3 bases to trimming and J lost 3 bases, with 21 bases between them.

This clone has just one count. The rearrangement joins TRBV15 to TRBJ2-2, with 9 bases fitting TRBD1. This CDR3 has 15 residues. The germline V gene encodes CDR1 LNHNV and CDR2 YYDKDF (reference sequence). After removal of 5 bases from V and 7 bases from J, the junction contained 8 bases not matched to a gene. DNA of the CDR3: TGTGCCACCAGCGGCCGGGACAGGGTCATCGGGGAGCTGTTTTTT. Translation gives CATSGRDRVIGELFF.

Here the CDR3 DNA reads TGTGCCAGCCAACGTGGGGGGAAAGTTACGGAGACCCAGTACTTC. Its protein product is CASQRGGKVTETQYF. The V gene is TRBV9, the J gene TRBJ2-5, with a possible D match to TRBD2 (6 bases). V dropped 7 bases and J dropped 5 bases, with 21 bases sitting between them. The CDR3 spans 15 residues. Germline V gene sequence: CDR1 SGDLS, CDR2 YYNGEE.

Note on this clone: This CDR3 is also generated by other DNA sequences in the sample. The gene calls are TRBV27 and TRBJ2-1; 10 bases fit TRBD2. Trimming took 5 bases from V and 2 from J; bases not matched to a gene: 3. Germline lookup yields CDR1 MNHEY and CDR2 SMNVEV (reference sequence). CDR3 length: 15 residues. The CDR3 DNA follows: TGTGCCAGCAGTCCTCTAGCGGGAGCCTACAATGAGCAGTTCTTC. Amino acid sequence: CASSPLAGAYNEQFF.

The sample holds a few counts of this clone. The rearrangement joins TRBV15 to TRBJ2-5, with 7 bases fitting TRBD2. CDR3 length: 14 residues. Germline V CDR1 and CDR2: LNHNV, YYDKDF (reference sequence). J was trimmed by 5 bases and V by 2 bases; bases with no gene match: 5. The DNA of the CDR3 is TGTGCCACCAGCAGACCTCTGGGGGGGGAGACCCAGTACTTC. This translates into CATSRPLGGETQYF.